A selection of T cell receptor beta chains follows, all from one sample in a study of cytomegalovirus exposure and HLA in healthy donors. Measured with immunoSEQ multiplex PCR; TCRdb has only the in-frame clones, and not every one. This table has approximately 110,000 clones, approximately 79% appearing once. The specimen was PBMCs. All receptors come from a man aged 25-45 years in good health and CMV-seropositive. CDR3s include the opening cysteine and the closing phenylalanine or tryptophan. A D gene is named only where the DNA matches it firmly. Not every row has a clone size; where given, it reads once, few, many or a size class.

DNA: TGTGCCAGCAGCCGTTTCCTAAACCGGGACAGAGCTAAAGAGACCCAGTACTTC; CDR3: CASSRFLNRDRAKETQYF; V: TRBV5-8; D: TRBD1; size: few; J: TRBJ2-5
DNA: TGTGCCAGCAGCCAAGATTGGGGAAGAGGGGAGACCCAGTACTTC; CDR3: CASSQDWGRGETQYF; V: TRBV4-2; D: -; size: -; J: TRBJ2-5
DNA: TGCGCCAGCAGCCCGGGAGGGCTAGCGGGGGTGGCTTACGAGCAGTACTTC; CDR3: CASSPGGLAGVAYEQYF; V: TRBV5-1; D: TRBD2; size: -; J: TRBJ2-7
DNA: TGTGCCAGCAGTCTAGGACAGGGTGAAGGCAATGAGCAGTTCTTC; CDR3: CASSLGQGEGNEQFF; V: TRBV2; D: TRBD1; size: -; J: TRBJ2-1
DNA: TGTGCGTGGGGGAGATACAATCAGCCCCAGCATTTT; CDR3: CAWGRYNQPQHF; V: TRBV30; D: -; size: -; J: TRBJ1-5
DNA: TGCACCCCAGGGCACGGGGAGCTGTTTTTT; CDR3: CTPGHGELFF; V: TRBV29-1; D: -; size: -; J: TRBJ2-2
DNA: TGTGCCAGCAGCCAAGAATTAGCGGGTCCGACGAACACCGGGGAGCTGTTTTTT; CDR3: CASSQELAGPTNTGELFF; V: TRBV4-2; D: TRBD2; size: -; J: TRBJ2-2
DNA: TGTGCCAGCAGCTTAGAGGCAGGGGGTAAACACGAGCAGTACTTC; CDR3: CASSLEAGGKHEQYF; V: TRBV7-9; D: TRBD1; size: -; J: TRBJ2-7
DNA: TGTGCCAGCTCACCCACGACAGGGACCTACGAAAAACTGTTTTTT; CDR3: CASSPTTGTYEKLFF; V: TRBV18; D: TRBD1; size: -; J: TRBJ1-4
DNA: TGCGCCAGCAGCAAGGAGGGGGCGCAGATCTATGGCTACACCTTC; CDR3: CASSKEGAQIYGYTF; V: TRBV5-1; D: TRBD1; size: few; J: TRBJ1-2
DNA: TGCACCAGCAGCCAAGAAGCCGACCGGAGGGAGACCCAGTACTTC; CDR3: CTSSQEADRRETQYF; V: TRBV1; D: -; size: -; J: TRBJ2-5
DNA: TGCGCCAGCAGCTTGGTGGCTCTCGAGAACACTGAAGCTTTCTTT; CDR3: CASSLVALENTEAFF; V: TRBV5-1; D: -; size: -; J: TRBJ1-1
DNA: TGTGCCAGCAGCTTAGCCTCGGGACACAGCACCGGGGAGCTGTTTTTT; CDR3: CASSLASGHSTGELFF; V: TRBV7-6; D: -; size: once; J: TRBJ2-2
DNA: TGTGCCAGCAGTTTAACCCCGCGGGACAGGGGTAAGGCTTTCTTT; CDR3: CASSLTPRDRGKAFF; V: TRBV28; D: TRBD1; size: once; J: TRBJ1-1
DNA: TGCGCCAGCAGCTCGTCTTTTGGGACAGGGGGCGATGGCTACACCTTC; CDR3: CASSSSFGTGGDGYTF; V: TRBV5-1; D: TRBD1; size: -; J: TRBJ1-2
DNA: TGTGCCAGCAGCTTAAATCGCTTGGTGGGCGGGGGCACGCAGTATTTT; CDR3: CASSLNRLVGGGTQYF; V: TRBV7-3; D: -; size: -; J: TRBJ2-3
DNA: TGTGCTAGTCAGGGGACAGTCTACAATGAGCAGTTCTTC; CDR3: CASQGTVYNEQFF; V: TRBV12-5; D: TRBD1; size: -; J: TRBJ2-1
DNA: TGTGCCAGCTCACTGGACTATAGCAATCAGCCCCAGCATTTT; CDR3: CASSLDYSNQPQHF; V: TRBV18; D: -; size: -; J: TRBJ1-5
DNA: TGTGCCAGCAGCCCCCGGACAGGGTTGAATTCACCCCTCCACTTT; CDR3: CASSPRTGLNSPLHF; V: TRBV11-2; D: TRBD1; size: -; J: TRBJ1-6
DNA: TGCGCCAGCAGCCCGGGACTAACCTACGAGCAGTACTTC; CDR3: CASSPGLTYEQYF; V: TRBV5-1; D: TRBD2; size: -; J: TRBJ2-7
DNA: TGTGCCAGCAGCTACTCCCGAAACACTGAAGCTTTCTTT; CDR3: CASSYSRNTEAFF; V: TRBV7-2; D: -; size: -; J: TRBJ1-1
DNA: TGTGCCAGCGGGGGGAGGGCAGACGAGCAGTACTTC; CDR3: CASGGRADEQYF; V: TRBV2; D: TRBD2; size: -; J: TRBJ2-7
DNA: TGTGCCATCAGTGAGTCAGGGGTCCGGAACAATGAGCAGTTCTTC; CDR3: CAISESGVRNNEQFF; V: TRBV10-3; D: -; size: few; J: TRBJ2-1
DNA: TGCGCCAGCAGTGAGGGAGGGGGACTAGCGGGGGCTCAGTTCTTC; CDR3: CASSEGGGLAGAQFF; V: TRBV10-1; D: TRBD2; size: -; J: TRBJ2-1
DNA: TGTGCCAGCAGTGAAGTAGCGGGGGGTTCCTACGAGCAGTACTTC; CDR3: CASSEVAGGSYEQYF; V: TRBV2; D: TRBD2; size: -; J: TRBJ2-7
DNA: TGTGCCAGCAGCTCCGGGACAGGGGAATCCTACGAGCAGTACTTC; CDR3: CASSSGTGESYEQYF; V: TRBV28; D: TRBD1; size: -; J: TRBJ2-7
DNA: TGTGCCAGCAGCTTACAGGGGCGGAATTCACCCCTCCACTTT; CDR3: CASSLQGRNSPLHF; V: TRBV5-4; D: TRBD1; size: few; J: TRBJ1-6
DNA: TGTGCCAGCAGCTCGCCGACTCAGGGGAACTATGGCTACACCTTC; CDR3: CASSSPTQGNYGYTF; V: TRBV5-4; D: -; size: -; J: TRBJ1-2
DNA: TGCAGCGTTCTAGGAATCGGGACAGGGGGTCGATTAGGCACAGATACGCAGTATTTT; CDR3: CSVLGIGTGGRLGTDTQYF; V: TRBV29-1; D: TRBD1; size: -; J: TRBJ2-3